This passage covers 27 T cell receptor beta chains from one sample sequenced in a study of cytomegalovirus exposure and HLA in healthy donors. 60 Vbeta and 13 Jbeta primers were used in PCR. Assay: immunoSEQ multiplex PCR; the TCRdb copy retains only in-frame clones and omits some. The data show tens of thousands of clones, with around 83% seen just once and 3.6% held by the top ten. Material: PBMCs. The receptor source for this set is a woman under 30 in good health and CMV-seronegative.

The chain is built from TRBV12-5 and TRBJ2-7, with 7 bases lining up with TRBD1. The germline V gene encodes CDR1 LGHNT and CDR2 FRNRAP. There are 14 residues in the CDR3. V lost 5 bases and J lost 3; bases outside the gene matches: 7. The DNA of the CDR3 is TGTGCTAGTGGTCCGGGACAGACCATCTACGAGCAGTACTTC. This encodes CASGPGQTIYEQYF.

The J gene is TRBJ2-5, the V gene TRBV4-1; 14 bases are shared with TRBD2. The CDR3 spans 18 residues. The V gene's germline CDR1 is MGHRA and CDR2 YSYEKL. Unmatched junction bases numbered 12, after V lost 5 bases and J lost 4 bases. CDR3 bases: TGCGCCAGCAGCGCAACCGGGACTAGCGGGAGTTTAGGAGAGACCCAGTACTTC. Protein product: CASSATGTSGSLGETQYF.

The V and J genes are TRBV2 and TRBJ1-5, with TRBD1 matching 8 bases. J lost 7 bases, V lost 6 bases, and 14 bases had no gene match. CDR1 SNHLY and CDR2 FYNNEI come from the germline V gene. The length of the CDR3 is 16 residues. In DNA form, the CDR3 reads TGTGCCAGCAGGGCCTTAGGACAGGGCCTCGGGCAGCCCCAGCATTTT. Translation gives CASRALGQGLGQPQHF.

The chain carries TRBV10-3 and TRBJ2-3; 12 bases are shared with TRBD2. Germline V gene data show CDR1 as ENHRY and CDR2 as SYGVKD. The CDR3 runs to 20 residues. The V and J ends lost 6 bases and 0 bases, in that order; junction bases with no gene match: 16. In DNA form, the CDR3 reads TGTGCCATCAGCCCCGGTTTACTAGCGGGAGGTTTCCAAAGCACAGATACGCAGTATTTT. It yields the protein CAISPGLLAGGFQSTDTQYF.

The chain recombines TRBV6-4 with TRBJ2-3; tentative D call: TRBD2 (5 bases). CDR1 MRHNA and CDR2 SNTAGT come from the germline V gene. The CDR3 is made up of 13 amino acids. The V gene lost 5 bases and the J gene lost 2 bases, with 8 bases spanning the gap. The CDR3 DNA reads as TGTGCCAGCAGTCACGGGGACACAGATACGCAGTATTTT. It codes for CASSHGDTDTQYF.

The rearrangement links TRBV6-1 to TRBJ1-4; weak D call: TRBD1 (5 bases). The CDR3 sequence is 14 residues long. CDR1 and CDR2 (germline): MNHNS, SASEGT. V was cut by 6 bases and J by 8 bases, with 16 bases left in between. The CDR3 DNA reads TGTGCCAGCAGCAATTCGGGGGGATACGAAAAACTGTTTTTT. The encoded protein is CASSNSGGYEKLFF.

This chain connects TRBV6-4 to TRBJ2-6; 7 positions agree with TRBD1. The CDR3 contains 16 residues. The V segment lost 3 bases and the J segment 0 bases; nucleotides outside the gene matches: 2. Germline V gene data show CDR1 as MRHNA and CDR2 as SNTAGT. CDR3: CASSESGGSGANVLTF. DNA for the CDR3: TGTGCCAGCAGTGAATCAGGGGGCTCTGGGGCCAACGTCCTGACTTTC.

The genes are TRBV2 and TRBJ2-1; TRBD2 agrees at 9 bases. The CDR3 consists of 14 residues. V lost 4 bases to trimming and J lost 5 bases; unmatched junction nucleotides: 3. Germline V lookup: CDR1 SNHLY, CDR2 FYNNEI. CDR3 sequence (DNA): TGTGCCAGCAGTGGGGCTAGCGGGGACAATGAGCAGTTCTTC. It encodes CASSGASGDNEQFF.

This chain joins TRBV9 and TRBJ1-2; 7 nucleotides align to TRBD1. V shed 2 bases, J shed 2 bases, and the junction held 6 bases outside the gene matches. Germline lookup yields CDR1 SGDLS and CDR2 YYNGEE. This CDR3 spans 15 amino acids. CDR3 loop: CASSVTGAPNYGYTF. In nucleotides, the CDR3 is TGTGCCAGCAGCGTCACAGGGGCCCCCAACTATGGCTACACCTTC.

The chain couples TRBV7-2 to TRBJ2-5, with TRBD2 matching over 9 bases. V lost 2 bases and J lost 4; bases outside the gene matches: 5. The CDR3 loop spans 15 amino acids. CDR1 is SGHTA, CDR2 FQGNSA, per germline. The CDR3 is CASSLSAGGTETQYF. The CDR3 DNA reads TGTGCCAGCAGCTTATCTGCGGGAGGGACAGAGACCCAGTACTTC.

The chain recombines TRBV5-1 with TRBJ2-3; D is unresolved. Trimming cost V 0 bases and J 0 bases, with 5 bases left between them. The CDR3 is 14 amino acids. Germline CDR1 and CDR2: SGHRS and YFSETQ. CDR3 bases: TGCGCCAGCAGCTTGGGGCGGAGCACAGATACGCAGTATTTT. It encodes CASSLGRSTDTQYF. The full variable domain, completed using reference TRBV5-1 and TRBJ2-3, is KAGVTQTPRYLIKTRGQQVTLSCSPISGHRSVSWYQQTPGQGLQFLFEYFSETQRNKGNFPGRFSGRQFSNSRSEMNVSTLELGDSALYLCASSLGRSTDTQYFGPGTRLTVL.

This clone came up once. The genes are TRBV11-1 and TRBJ2-2, with 9 positions matching TRBD2. The V and J ends lost 8 bases and 2 bases, in that order; junction bases with no gene match: 6. CDR1 and CDR2 from the germline V gene are SGHAT and FQDESV (reference sequence). The CDR3 covers 15 residues. CDR3 loop: CASGKRGVNTGELFF. Here the CDR3 DNA reads TGTGCCAGCGGGAAGCGGGGGGTAAACACCGGGGAGCTGTTTTTT.

The rearrangement uses TRBV27 and TRBJ2-5; 8 bases line up with TRBD1. The CDR3 runs to 14 residues. Germline values: CDR1 MNHEY, CDR2 SMNVEV (reference sequence). J was trimmed by 5 bases and V by 7 bases; bases with no gene match: 9. In nucleotides, the CDR3 is TGTGCCAGCACCCCCGGACAGGGAGCCGAGACCCAGTACTTC. It encodes CASTPGQGAETQYF.

This chain links TRBV4-2 with TRBJ2-7, with 12 nucleotides matching TRBD2. The CDR3 extends over 15 amino acids. The V and J ends lost 1 base and 3 bases, in that order; junction bases with no gene match: 1. CDR1 and CDR2 from the germline V gene are LGHNA and YNFKEQ. The CDR3 sequence is CASSQGLAGDYEQYF. CDR3 in DNA: TGTGCCAGCAGCCAAGGACTAGCGGGGGACTACGAGCAGTACTTC.

This sequence joins TRBV6-1 and TRBJ1-5, with unresolved D. Between the trimmed V and J ends, which lost 4 bases and 6 bases, there was a span of 19 bases. This CDR3 is built from 16 residues. The V gene's germline CDR1 is MNHNS and CDR2 SASEGT. The CDR3: CASSAVGFSRGQPQHF. The CDR3, as DNA: TGTGCCAGCAGTGCAGTTGGGTTTTCGAGAGGTCAGCCCCAGCATTTT.

To note about this clone: One end of the junction is discordant with germline, which a read error may explain. V usage is TRBV5-6 and J usage is TRBJ1-2; TRBD1 matches at 9 bases. CDR3 length equals 13 residues. Per germline, CDR1 SGHDT and CDR2 YYEEEE. The CDR3 bases are TGTGCCAGCGGGACAGGGTTAGACTATGGCTACCCCTTC. Amino acid sequence: CASGTGLDYGYPF.

The chain employs TRBV6-1 and TRBJ2-1, with 11 positions matching TRBD2. After removal of 10 bases from V and 8 bases from J, the junction contained 10 bases not matched to a gene. Germline V gene lookup returns CDR1 MNHNS and CDR2 SASEGT. The CDR3 is 14 residues long. The CDR3 is CATSTSGSIYEQFF. CDR3 coding DNA: TGTGCCACCAGCACTAGCGGGAGTATCTATGAGCAGTTCTTC.

The J gene is TRBJ2-5, the V gene TRBV4-1, with 10 nucleotides matching TRBD2. J gave up 2 bases and V 0 bases, and 3 bases lay outside the gene matches. This CDR3 region has 16 residues. From germline, CDR1 is MGHRA and CDR2 YSYEKL. CDR3 bases: TGCGCCAGCAGCCAAGACCGGACTAGCGGACAAGAGACCCAGTACTTC. Translating gives CASSQDRTSGQETQYF.

This chain uses TRBV10-3 with TRBJ2-2; D remains ambiguous. Trimming removed 0 bases at V and 2 bases at J, with 10 bases between. Germline V gene data show CDR1 as ENHRY and CDR2 as SYGVKD. The CDR3 loop spans 16 amino acids. CDR3 region: CAISESIGRNTGELFF. CDR3 DNA sequence: TGTGCCATCAGTGAGTCGATCGGTAGAAACACCGGGGAGCTGTTTTTT.

The chain joins TRBV6-5 to TRBJ1-2; TRBD1 agrees at 9 bases. Germline-derived CDR1 and CDR2 are MNHEY and SVGAGI. V lost 2 bases to trimming and J lost 2 bases; unmatched junction nucleotides: 3. The CDR3 is 15 amino acids. The DNA for the CDR3 is TGTGCCAGCAGTTACCGTGACAGGGGGAACTATGGCTACACCTTC. This sequence encodes CASSYRDRGNYGYTF.

The chain links TRBV14 to TRBJ1-1; D gene uncertain. Germline lookup yields CDR1 SGHDN and CDR2 FVKESK. The CDR3 has 15 amino acids. V was clipped by 0 bases and J by 0 bases, with 8 bases between them. Written as DNA, the CDR3 is TGTGCCAGCAGCCAAGAAAGACACCTGAACACTGAAGCTTTCTTT. Translation gives CASSQERHLNTEAFF. Using reference TRBV14 and TRBJ1-1 for the parts outside the CDR3, the full variable domain is EAGVTQFPSHSVIEKGQTVTLRCDPISGHDNLYWYRRVMGKEIKFLLHFVKESKQDESGMPNNRFLAERTGGTYSTLKVQPAELEDSGVYFCASSQERHLNTEAFFGQGTRLTVV.

A remark on this clone: The germline gene is not matched at one end of the junction; a read error may be the cause. The chain carries TRBV7-9 and TRBJ1-2; perhaps TRBD1 as D (5 bases). The CDR3 length is 12 residues. The germline CDR1 and CDR2 sequences are SEHNR and FQNEAQ (reference sequence). CDR3 sequence: CSSSPRGVGYTF. The CDR3 bases are TGTTCCAGCAGCCCCCGGGGGGTAGGCTACACCTTC.

The CDR3 is CAISREGTWGQTEAFF. The CDR3 DNA reads as TGTGCCATCAGTAGGGAGGGGACATGGGGCCAAACTGAAGCTTTCTTT. This chain connects TRBV10-3 to TRBJ1-1; TRBD1 is a possible D gene (6 bases). Germline CDR1 ENHRY, CDR2 SYGVKD. Deletions cut 5 bases from V and 5 bases from J, with 21 bases between. The CDR3 runs to 16 residues.

This clone was detected once. The rearrangement joins TRBV18 to TRBJ2-1; 9 bases line up with TRBD1. With 2 bases clipped from V and 9 bases from J, the junction kept 8 bases outside the gene matches. CDR3 length: 15 residues. Germline V gives CDR1 KGHSH, CDR2 LQKENI. The CDR3 DNA follows: TGTGCCAGCTCACCAAGGACAGGGGATTCCCCTGAGCAGTTCTTC. Translation gives CASSPRTGDSPEQFF. Using reference TRBV18 and TRBJ2-1 for the parts outside the CDR3, the full variable domain is NAGVMQNPRHLVRRRGQEARLRCSPMKGHSHVYWYRQLPEEGLKFMVYLQKENIIDESGMPKERFSAEFPKEGPSILRIQQVVRGDSAAYFCASSPRTGDSPEQFFGPGTRLTVL.

V is TRBV6-6 and J is TRBJ2-1, with D possibly TRBD2 on 5 matching bases. This CDR3 spans 15 amino acids. Germline CDR1 is MNHNY and CDR2 is SVGAGI (reference sequence). Deletions cut 6 bases from V and 9 bases from J, with 21 bases between. CDR3 DNA sequence: TGTGCCAGCAGGCATTTCCGGGATACGATAGGTGAGCAGTTCTTC. Protein: CASRHFRDTIGEQFF.

The chain recombines TRBV6-1 with TRBJ1-6, with D tentatively TRBD1 (6 bases). Germline V CDR1 and CDR2: MNHNS, SASEGT. With 0 bases removed from V and 3 bases from J, the gap between germline ends came to 18 bases. The CDR3 contains 19 residues. CDR3 bases: TGTGCCAGCAGTGAAGCGCACCCCCGGGACATCTACTATAATTCACCCCTCCACTTT. Its protein is CASSEAHPRDIYYNSPLHF.

The V gene is TRBV5-1, the J gene TRBJ1-2; 10 bases are shared with TRBD1. V dropped 0 bases and J dropped 3; count of bases not matched to a gene: 2. Germline CDR1 and CDR2: SGHRS and YFSETQ. The CDR3 has 15 residues. The DNA for the CDR3 is TGCGCCAGCAGCTTGGGTGGGACAGGGGACTATGGCTACACCTTC. Encoded protein: CASSLGGTGDYGYTF.